Presented here are 27 T cell receptor beta chains from one specimen sequenced in a study of T-cell memory formation after mild COVID-19. From the 5' RACE reads, TCRdb called clonotypes with MiXCR, one entry per CDR3 protein. Found here are roughly 300,000 distinct CDR3 sequences, 8.2% of them singletons; the top ten hold about 20%. The sequencing input was PBMCs or a T cell subset sorted from them (not recorded which). These receptors were taken from a man between 18 and 29 years old who had mild COVID-19 (a few samples of this study predate the infection). Cell type and time point are not known.

This clonotype was seen more than once but under ten times. CDR3 sequence reads: CASSPGGVAEAFF. The CDR3 region has the DNA TGTGCCAGCTCACCGGGCGGGGTGGCTGAAGCTTTCTTT. The genes are TRBV18 and TRBJ1-1; D is uncertain. Deletions cut 3 bases from V and 6 bases from J, with 11 bases between. Germline V gene lookup returns CDR1 KGHSH and CDR2 LQKENI. The CDR3 length is 13 residues.

This clonotype has only a few counts. Here the CDR3 reads CASSFAASGTQYF. The CDR3 DNA reads TGTGCCAGCAGTTTCGCAGCGTCGGGGACCCAGTACTTC. V gene TRBV12-3 or TRBV12-4 combines with J gene TRBJ2-5; D is undetermined. The CDR3 consists of 13 residues. Trimming took 3 bases from V and 7 from J, leaving 12 bases between them.

This clonotype was counted a few times. V and J are TRBV7-2 and TRBJ2-5; D not certain. Germline CDR1 is SGHTA and CDR2 is FQGNSA. CDR3 length: 13 amino acids. V lost 3 bases to trimming and J lost 4 bases, with 9 bases between them. CDR3 residues: CASSFSTLETQYF. In DNA, the CDR3 is TGTGCCAGCAGCTTCTCCACACTAGAGACCCAGTACTTC.

This clonotype was found many times. The rearrangement uses TRBV12-3 or TRBV12-4 and TRBJ1-4; D not resolved. The CDR3 length is 14 residues. The germline V and J ends were trimmed by 6 bases and 7 bases, with 15 bases remaining between them. The CDR3 sequence is CASSPVASTEKLFF. The CDR3 nucleotides read TGTGCCAGCAGCCCCGTGGCCTCCACTGAAAAACTGTTTTTT.

This clonotype was counted only a few times. The rearrangement uses TRBV27 and TRBJ1-1; tentatively, D is TRBD1 (5 bases). Germline CDR1 MNHEY, CDR2 SMNVEV (reference sequence). CDR3 size: 12 residues. Trimming shortened V by 6 bases and J by 6 bases, and 11 bases separated the two germline ends. CDR3 bases: TGTGCCAGCAGCTCCACGGGGCCTGAAGCTTTCTTT. Translation gives CASSSTGPEAFF.

The rearrangement uses TRBV9 and TRBJ1-6, with D unclear. Germline CDR1 SGDLS, CDR2 YYNGEE. The CDR3 consists of 18 residues. Trimming took 3 bases from V and 7 from J, leaving 23 bases between them. CDR3 bases: TGTGCCAGCAGCGCGGGAGTTACAGCTCTCGACCAAAATTCACCCCTCCACTTT. Translated, it gives CASSAGVTALDQNSPLHF.

This clonotype was detected only a few times. The J gene is TRBJ2-7, the V gene TRBV28; 14 bases are a match to TRBD2. Germline CDR1 reads MDHEN; CDR2 reads SYDVKM. Trimming removed 6 bases from V and 5 bases from J; junction bases left unmatched: 6. The CDR3 has 15 amino acids. CDR3 residues: CASRSTSGGANEQYV. The DNA for the CDR3 is TGTGCCAGCAGGTCGACTAGCGGGGGGGCCAACGAGCAGTACGTC.

This clonotype was recorded a few times. V and J are TRBV4-2 and TRBJ2-3; 10 bases line up with TRBD2. Germline V CDR1 and CDR2: LGHNA, YNFKEQ. CDR3 length: 16 residues. The V gene end was trimmed by 1 base and the J gene end by 4 bases; junction bases not matched to a gene: 5. CDR3 protein: CASSQVAGGVADTQYF. CDR3 coding DNA: TGTGCCAGCAGCCAAGTAGCGGGGGGCGTCGCAGATACGCAGTATTTT.

This chain joins TRBV20-1 and TRBJ2-7, with D possibly being TRBD1 or TRBD2 (6 bases each). The CDR3 contains 13 residues. Trimming cost V 4 bases and J 3 bases, with 13 bases left between them. The germline gives CDR1 DFQATT, CDR2 SNEGSKA (reference sequence). The CDR3 sequence: CSAIRGPYYEQYF. CDR3 nucleotide sequence: TGCAGTGCTATTCGGGGGCCTTACTACGAGCAGTACTTC.

The CDR3 is CASSKTLGQGDGELFF. The CDR3 nucleotides read TGTGCCAGCAGTAAGACGTTGGGACAGGGGGACGGGGAGCTGTTTTTT. This chain uses TRBV25-1 with TRBJ2-2, with 11 bases matching TRBD1. This CDR3 has 16 residues. Germline V CDR1 and CDR2: MGHDK, SYGVNS. Trimming removed 5 bases from V and 7 bases from J; junction bases left unmatched: 9. Filled out from reference TRBV25-1 and TRBJ2-2, the complete variable domain reads EADIYQTPRYLVIGTGKKITLECSQTMGHDKMYWYQQDPGMELHLIHYSYGVNSTEKGDLSSESTVSRIRTEHFPLTLESARPSHTSQYLCASSKTLGQGDGELFFGEGSRLTVL.

The sample holds a few counts of this clonotype. V gene TRBV9 combines with J gene TRBJ2-6; maybe TRBD2 (5 bases). V was shortened by 5 bases and J by 0 bases, with 12 bases between the two germline ends. The CDR3 length is 16 residues. Germline V gene lookup returns CDR1 SGDLS and CDR2 YYNGEE. CDR3 bases: TGTGCCAGCAGTCGAGGGAAGGGCTCTGGGGCCAACGTCCTGACTTTC. It translates to CASSRGKGSGANVLTF. The whole variable domain, remainder taken from reference TRBV9 and TRBJ2-6, is DSGVTQTPKHLITATGQRVTLRCSPRSGDLSVYWYQQSLDQGLQFLIQYYNGEERAKGNILERFSAQQFPDLHSELNLSSLELGDSALYFCASSRGKGSGANVLTFGAGSRLTVL.

This clonotype was seen at least ten times. This sequence joins TRBV5-4 and TRBJ2-3, with D maybe TRBD2 (6 bases). The CDR3 totals 14 residues. The V gene lost 0 bases and the J gene lost 4 bases, with 9 bases spanning the gap. Per the germline V gene, CDR1 is SGHNT and CDR2 is YYREEE (reference sequence). The CDR3 sequence: CASSLVVAADTQYF. The DNA of the CDR3 is TGTGCCAGCAGCTTGGTGGTAGCGGCAGATACGCAGTATTTT.

This clonotype was seen a few times. The chain employs TRBV7-2 and TRBJ2-1; 8 bases fit TRBD2. The V and J ends lost 5 bases and 8 bases, in that order; junction bases with no gene match: 11. The CDR3 has 15 amino acids. Germline V lookup: CDR1 SGHTA, CDR2 FQGNSA. For the CDR3, the DNA is TGTGCCAGCAGCCAAACGGGGACTAGGACGGATGAGCAGTTCTTC. Translating it yields CASSQTGTRTDEQFF.

This clonotype was seen a handful of times. The chain recombines TRBV3-2 with TRBJ2-3; no check of the table's D call, TRBD2, against the DNA was made. TRBV3-2 is described as a pseudogene. The CDR3 sequence is 16 residues long. The CDR3 DNA reads TGTGCCAGCAGCCAGGCTAGCGGGAAGGGCACAGATACGCAGTATTTT. It specifies CASSQASGKGTDTQYF.

The rearrangement joins TRBV20-1 to TRBJ1-5; tentatively, D is TRBD1 (5 bases). The CDR3 spans 18 residues. Germline V gene sequence: CDR1 DFQATT, CDR2 SNEGSKA (reference sequence). Trimming shortened V by 2 bases and J by 0 bases, and 20 bases separated the two germline ends. The CDR3, as DNA: TGCAGTGCTAGACTCCACGGGAGGGGCCTTTATAGCAATCAGCCCCAGCATTTT. Protein product: CSARLHGRGLYSNQPQHF.

J is TRBJ2-2 and V is TRBV12-3 or TRBV12-4; TRBD2 might be the D (7 bases). The CDR3 runs 17 residues. V shed 4 bases and J shed 5 bases, with 20 bases lying between them. The CDR3 sequence: CASSSPSGGAGTGELFF. The DNA for the CDR3 is TGTGCCAGCAGTTCGCCCTCGGGGGGCGCGGGGACCGGGGAGCTGTTTTTT.

This clonotype was counted at least ten times. The chain uses TRBV12-3 or TRBV12-4 and TRBJ2-7, with D possibly matching TRBD2 (5 bases). CDR3 size: 14 residues. Trimming took off 10 bases at V and 0 bases at J, with 16 bases between the two ends. This CDR3 reads CATTTGIHSYEQYF. The CDR3 nucleotides read TGTGCCACAACTACCGGGATCCACTCCTACGAGCAGTACTTC.

This clonotype showed up just a few times. The chain recombines TRBV20-1 with TRBJ1-2; no clear D gene. The V end lost 6 bases, the J end lost 1 base, and 12 bases lay between the germline ends. Germline V gives CDR1 DFQATT, CDR2 SNEGSKA (reference sequence). CDR3 length: 13 residues. The CDR3 sequence: CSASTEGNYGYTF. CDR3 bases: TGCAGTGCCTCGACCGAGGGTAACTATGGCTACACCTTC.

The rearrangement links TRBV2 to TRBJ2-7; 8 bases agree with TRBD1. After removal of 5 bases from V and 7 bases from J, the junction contained 7 bases not matched to a gene. There are 13 residues in the CDR3. Germline values: CDR1 SNHLY, CDR2 FYNNEI. This CDR3 reads CASSQETGVEQYV. The CDR3 nucleotides are TGTGCCAGCAGTCAGGAGACAGGGGTTGAGCAGTACGTC.

This clonotype was observed at least ten times. The gene calls are TRBV7-3 and TRBJ2-3; TRBD1 matches at 9 bases. CDR1 and CDR2 from the germline V gene are SGHTA and FQGTGA. Trimming took 4 bases from V and 6 from J; bases not matched to a gene: 5. The CDR3 runs to 14 residues. CDR3 sequence: CASSSTGGSDTQYF. CDR3 DNA: TGTGCCAGCAGCTCGACAGGGGGTTCGGATACGCAGTATTTT.

This clonotype has more than one count but fewer than ten. The V and J genes are TRBV30 and TRBJ1-2; maybe TRBD1 (5 bases). The ends were cut back, 4 bases at V and 6 bases at J, with 12 bases in the middle. This CDR3 is built from 12 residues. CDR1 GTSNPN and CDR2 SVGIG come from the germline V gene (reference sequence). CDR3 region: CAWTPGGHGYTF. As DNA, the CDR3 is TGTGCCTGGACTCCGGGGGGACATGGCTACACCTTC.

This clonotype was found a few times. The gene calls are TRBV15 and TRBJ2-7; no definite D call. V lost 3 bases and J lost 4, with 4 bases in between. The CDR3 length is 11 residues. CDR1 LNHNV and CDR2 YYDKDF come from the germline V gene (reference sequence). The CDR3 DNA follows: TGTGCCACCAGCAGGGGATACGAGCAGTACTTC. Encoded protein: CATSRGYEQYF.

This clonotype was seen only a few times. The chain carries TRBV6-6 and TRBJ2-3; 11 nucleotides line up with TRBD2. The CDR3 covers 18 residues. The V gene end was trimmed by 0 bases and the J gene end by 6 bases; junction bases not matched to a gene: 11. Germline CDR1 MNHNY, CDR2 SVGAGI (reference sequence). CDR3 residues: CASSYSILAGAPRDTQYF. The DNA for the CDR3 is TGTGCCAGCAGTTACTCGATACTAGCGGGGGCCCCGAGGGATACGCAGTATTTT.

This clonotype was counted between two and nine times. DNA for the CDR3: TGCAGTGCTATCCTACCGGTGAACACTGAAGCTTTCTTT. It translates to CSAILPVNTEAFF. The rearrangement uses TRBV20-1 and TRBJ1-1, with D unresolved. The CDR3 covers 13 residues. Germline V gene data show CDR1 as DFQATT and CDR2 as SNEGSKA (reference sequence). Trimming removed 4 bases from V and 0 bases from J, with 9 bases in between.

This clonotype appeared many times. CDR3 protein: CASRRYDEQFF. DNA for the CDR3: TGTGCCAGCCGAAGGTACGATGAGCAGTTCTTC. The chain combines TRBV27 with TRBJ2-1; the D is unclear. The CDR3 extends over 11 amino acids. The germline gives CDR1 MNHEY, CDR2 SMNVEV (reference sequence). Trimming took 8 bases from V and 8 from J, leaving 10 bases between them.

This clonotype was picked up a small number of times. The rearrangement links TRBV29-1 to TRBJ2-2; D is possibly TRBD1 (5 bases). This CDR3 contains 13 residues. CDR1 and CDR2 from the germline V gene are SQVTM and ANQGSEA. The V and J ends lost 8 bases and 5 bases respectively, with 15 bases between them. CDR3 amino acids: CSYRKSLTGELFF. The CDR3, as DNA: TGCAGCTACAGGAAGTCCCTAACCGGGGAGCTGTTTTTT.

This clonotype was picked up many times. This chain uses TRBV5-1 with TRBJ2-1; D not resolved. This CDR3 is 14 amino acids long. Germline CDR1 reads SGHRS; CDR2 reads YFSETQ. V was shortened by 2 bases and J by 6 bases, with 12 bases between the two germline ends. CDR3 coding DNA: TGCGCCAGCAGCTTTAGGGTCAGTCCCAATGAGCAGTTCTTC. Residues: CASSFRVSPNEQFF.